This T cell receptor beta chain is drawn from a study of identical twins. Germline assignment: CDR1 SGHRS and CDR2 YFSETQ. CDR3 length: 13 amino acids. V was shortened by 2 bases and J by 4 bases, with 9 bases between the two germline ends. In TCRdb, the 5' RACE reads were re-called with MiXCR into one record per CDR3 protein. The sample lists more than 1.5 million distinct CDR3 sequences, about 30% occurring once. The source material was cord blood. V usage is TRBV5-1 and J usage is TRBJ2-5; D not resolved. The sequence derives from a newborn girl in good health. CDR3 DNA sequence: TGCGCCAGCAGCTTTGGCCGGCGAGAGACCCAGTACTTC. The encoded protein is CASSFGRRETQYF.